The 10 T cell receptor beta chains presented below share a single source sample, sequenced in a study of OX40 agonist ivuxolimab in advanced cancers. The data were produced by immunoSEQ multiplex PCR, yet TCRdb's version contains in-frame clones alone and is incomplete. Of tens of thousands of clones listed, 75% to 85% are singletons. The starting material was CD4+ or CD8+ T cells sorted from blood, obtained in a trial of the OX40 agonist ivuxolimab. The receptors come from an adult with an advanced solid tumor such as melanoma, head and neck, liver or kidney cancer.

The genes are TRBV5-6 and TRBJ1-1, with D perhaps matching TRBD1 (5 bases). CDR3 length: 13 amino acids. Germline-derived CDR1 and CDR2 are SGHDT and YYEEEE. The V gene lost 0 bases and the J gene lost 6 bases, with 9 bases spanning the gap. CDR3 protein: CASSLDRSSEAFF. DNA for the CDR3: TGTGCCAGCAGCTTGGACAGGTCGTCTGAAGCTTTCTTT.

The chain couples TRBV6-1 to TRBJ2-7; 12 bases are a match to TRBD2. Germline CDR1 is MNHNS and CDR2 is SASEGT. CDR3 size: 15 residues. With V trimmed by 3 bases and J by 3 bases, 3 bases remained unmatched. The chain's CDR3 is CASSDSSGGDYEQYF. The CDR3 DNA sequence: TGTGCCAGCAGTGATTCTAGCGGGGGGGACTACGAGCAGTACTTC.

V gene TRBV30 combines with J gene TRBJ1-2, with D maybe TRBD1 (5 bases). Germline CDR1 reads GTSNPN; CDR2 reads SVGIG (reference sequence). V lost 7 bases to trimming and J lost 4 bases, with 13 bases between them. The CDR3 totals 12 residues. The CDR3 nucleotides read TGTGCCTTTGAGCTGGGGACCTATGGCTACACCTTC. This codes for CAFELGTYGYTF.

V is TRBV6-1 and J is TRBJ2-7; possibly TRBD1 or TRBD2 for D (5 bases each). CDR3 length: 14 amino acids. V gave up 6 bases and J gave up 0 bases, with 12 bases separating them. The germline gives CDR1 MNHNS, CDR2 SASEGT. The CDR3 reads CASRLRGSSYEQYF. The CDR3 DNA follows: TGTGCCAGCAGGTTGAGGGGCAGCTCCTACGAGCAGTACTTC.

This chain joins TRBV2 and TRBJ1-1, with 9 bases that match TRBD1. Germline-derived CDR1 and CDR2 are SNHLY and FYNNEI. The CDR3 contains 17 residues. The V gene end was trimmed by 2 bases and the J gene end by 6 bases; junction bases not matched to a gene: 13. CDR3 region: CASSEPTGTGYSAEAFF. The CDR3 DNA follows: TGTGCCAGCAGTGAACCTACCGGGACAGGGTATTCAGCTGAAGCTTTCTTT.

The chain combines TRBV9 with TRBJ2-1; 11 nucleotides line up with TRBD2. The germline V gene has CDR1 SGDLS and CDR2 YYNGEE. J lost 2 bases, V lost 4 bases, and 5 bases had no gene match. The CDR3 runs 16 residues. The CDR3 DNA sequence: TGTGCCAGCAGCATGCTAGCGGGGGGAGCCTACAATGAGCAGTTCTTC. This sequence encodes CASSMLAGGAYNEQFF.

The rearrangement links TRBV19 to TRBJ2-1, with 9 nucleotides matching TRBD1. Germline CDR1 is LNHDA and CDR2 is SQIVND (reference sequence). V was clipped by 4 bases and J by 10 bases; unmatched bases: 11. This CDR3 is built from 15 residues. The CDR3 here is CASSTTGGLPPEQFF. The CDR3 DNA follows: TGTGCCAGTAGTACTACAGGGGGCCTCCCCCCAGAGCAGTTCTTC.

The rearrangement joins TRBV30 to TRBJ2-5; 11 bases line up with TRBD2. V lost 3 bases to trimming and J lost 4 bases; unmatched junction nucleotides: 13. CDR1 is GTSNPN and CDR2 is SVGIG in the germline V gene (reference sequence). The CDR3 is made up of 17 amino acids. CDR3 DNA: TGTGCCTGGAGCAGCCCCCTCAGACTAGCGGGGTTAGAGACCCAGTACTTC. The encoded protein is CAWSSPLRLAGLETQYF.

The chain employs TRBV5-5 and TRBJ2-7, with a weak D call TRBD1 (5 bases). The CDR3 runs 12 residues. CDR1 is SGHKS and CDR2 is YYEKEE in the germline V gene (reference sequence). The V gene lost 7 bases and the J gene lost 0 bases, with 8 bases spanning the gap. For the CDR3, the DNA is TGTGCCAGCCACAGGAGCTCCTACGAGCAGTACTTC. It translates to CASHRSSYEQYF.

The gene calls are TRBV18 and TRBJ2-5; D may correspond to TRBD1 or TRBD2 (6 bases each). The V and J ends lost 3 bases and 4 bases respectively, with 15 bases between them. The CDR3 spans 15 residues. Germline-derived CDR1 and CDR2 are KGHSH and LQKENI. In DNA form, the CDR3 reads TGTGCCAGCTCACCGGGGGGCAGGGGACGAGAGACCCAGTACTTC. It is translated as CASSPGGRGRETQYF.